The next 32 T cell receptor beta chains were all read from a single sample in a study of cytomegalovirus exposure and HLA in healthy donors. Vbeta (60) and Jbeta (13) primers were used in the PCR. Using immunoSEQ multiplex PCR, the repertoire was profiled, and TCRdb retains in-frame clones only, with some absent. The top ten hold roughly 0.31% of the sample, which has about 250,000 clones, over 70% seen once. The sequencing sample was made of PBMCs. The receptors shown here come from a girl aged 2 to 9 in good health and CMV-seronegative.

The chain uses TRBV30 and TRBJ2-5, with D tentatively TRBD1 (6 bases). Trimming pared 2 bases from V and 5 bases from J, leaving 18 bases between. In germline, CDR1 is GTSNPN, CDR2 SVGIG (reference sequence). The CDR3 contains 15 residues. The CDR3 here is CAWSNPNRVSETQYF. The CDR3 DNA reads as TGTGCCTGGAGTAATCCAAACAGGGTTTCGGAGACCCAGTACTTC.

The V call is TRBV7-3, the J call TRBJ2-7; 7 nucleotides line up with TRBD1. This CDR3 spans 15 amino acids. V trimming: 4 bases; J trimming: 3 bases; junction bases outside the gene matches: 9. The germline V gene has CDR1 SGHTA and CDR2 FQGTGA. This CDR3 is CASSSTDRPFYEQYF. CDR3 DNA sequence: TGTGCCAGCAGCTCGACGGACAGGCCCTTCTACGAGCAGTACTTC.

This clone was picked up a small number of times. This chain joins TRBV27 and TRBJ2-1, with D uncertain. This CDR3 region has 13 residues. Germline values: CDR1 MNHEY, CDR2 SMNVEV (reference sequence). The V gene lost 2 bases and the J gene lost 6 bases, with 8 bases spanning the gap. DNA of the CDR3: TGTGCCAGCAGTTTAATACCCGGCAATGAGCAGTTCTTC. Its translation is CASSLIPGNEQFF.

The chain is built from TRBV7-6 and TRBJ1-2, with TRBD1 matching 7 bases. Trimming cost V 3 bases and J 5 bases; bases outside gene matches: 0. Germline CDR1 is SGHVS and CDR2 is FNYEAQ. There are 12 residues in the CDR3. The CDR3 sequence: CASSLTGYGYTF. Written as DNA, the CDR3 is TGTGCCAGCAGCTTGACAGGGTATGGCTACACCTTC.

This clone was observed a few times. The chain links TRBV30 to TRBJ1-1, with D possibly TRBD1 on 5 matching bases. CDR1 GTSNPN and CDR2 SVGIG come from the germline V gene (reference sequence). The CDR3 is made up of 13 amino acids. V lost 8 bases and J lost 3, with 16 bases in between. This CDR3 is CAGGNSGYTEAFF. The CDR3, as DNA: TGTGCCGGGGGGAATTCAGGTTACACTGAAGCTTTCTTT.

This clone was counted only a few times. This chain connects TRBV6-5 to TRBJ2-3; 9 bases align to TRBD2. The ends lost 7 bases at V and 1 base at J; junction bases unmatched: 0. Germline V lookup: CDR1 MNHEY, CDR2 SVGAGI. This CDR3 spans 13 amino acids. CDR3 sequence (DNA): TGTGCCAGCAAGCGGGGGGGCACAGATACGCAGTATTTT. This codes for CASKRGGTDTQYF.

For the CDR3, the DNA is TGTGCCAGCAGCGTAGGGGTACTAGCGGGAAACAATGAGCAGTTCTTC. It is translated as CASSVGVLAGNNEQFF. V usage is TRBV9 and J usage is TRBJ2-1, with TRBD2 matching over 10 bases. The V segment lost 0 bases and the J segment 5 bases; nucleotides outside the gene matches: 5. The CDR3 loop spans 16 amino acids. CDR1 SGDLS and CDR2 YYNGEE come from the germline V gene.

The chain's CDR3 is CASSQELLAGSGELFF. In nucleotides, the CDR3 is TGTGCCAGCAGCCAAGAGTTGTTAGCGGGATCCGGGGAGCTGTTTTTT. The J gene is TRBJ2-2, the V gene TRBV4-2, with 8 bases lining up with TRBD2. This CDR3 is 16 amino acids long. The germline CDR1 and CDR2 sequences are LGHNA and YNFKEQ. V dropped 0 bases and J dropped 6; count of bases not matched to a gene: 6.

The rearrangement links TRBV28 to TRBJ1-1; tentatively, D is TRBD1 (5 bases). The CDR3 runs 15 residues. Trimming stripped 3 bases from V and 4 bases from J, with 15 bases between. Germline V CDR1 and CDR2: MDHEN, SYDVKM. The CDR3 spells CASSLAGVGSTEAFF. CDR3 in DNA: TGTGCCAGCAGTTTGGCGGGGGTAGGGAGCACTGAAGCTTTCTTT.

There are a few counts of this clone. The chain has TRBV6-4 and TRBJ2-1; 13 nucleotides line up with TRBD2. CDR3 length equals 16 residues. Trimming cost V 3 bases and J 3 bases; bases outside gene matches: 2. Germline CDR1 is MRHNA and CDR2 is SNTAGT. As DNA, the CDR3 is TGTGCCAGCAGTGAAGGGACTAGCGGGAACTACAATGAGCAGTTCTTC. Protein product: CASSEGTSGNYNEQFF.

The CDR3 here is CASSVAGGNEQFF. CDR3 sequence (DNA): TGTGCCAGCAGCGTCGCGGGAGGGAATGAGCAGTTCTTC. J is TRBJ2-1 and V is TRBV9, with TRBD2 identical over 9 bases. CDR1 is SGDLS, CDR2 YYNGEE, per germline. The CDR3 length is 13 residues. The trim removed 2 bases at V and 7 bases at J, leaving 1 base unmatched.

This clone was detected once. The chain has TRBV29-1 and TRBJ2-5, with a tentative D call TRBD2 (7 bases). CDR1 SQVTM and CDR2 ANQGSEA come from the germline V gene. V was cut by 3 bases and J by 4 bases, with 15 bases left in between. The CDR3 is made up of 14 amino acids. The CDR3 region is CSVEGAGVVETQYF. For the CDR3, the DNA is TGCAGCGTTGAGGGGGCGGGAGTGGTAGAGACCCAGTACTTC. Full variable domain (missing parts from reference TRBV29-1 and TRBJ2-5): SAVISQKPSRDICQRGTSLTIQCQVDSQVTMMFWYRQQPGQSLTLIATANQGSEATYESGFVIDKFPISRPNLTFSTLTVSNMSPEDSSIYLCSVEGAGVVETQYFGPGTRLLVL.

The rearrangement joins TRBV6-1 to TRBJ2-1; the D gene is possibly TRBD2 (5 bases). With 1 base removed from V and 10 bases from J, the gap between germline ends came to 14 bases. The CDR3 is 14 amino acids. CDR1 MNHNS and CDR2 SASEGT come from the germline V gene. The chain's CDR3 is CASSEDGTRVEQFF. In DNA, the CDR3 is TGTGCCAGCAGTGAAGACGGTACTAGGGTAGAGCAGTTCTTC.

The V and J genes are TRBV6-1 and TRBJ2-7; 8 nucleotides line up with TRBD2. CDR3 length: 15 residues. V lost 8 bases and J lost 0; bases outside the gene matches: 9. Germline assignment: CDR1 MNHNS and CDR2 SASEGT. The CDR3 here is CASRGGQANSYEQYF. The DNA of the CDR3 is TGTGCCAGCCGGGGGGGGCAGGCAAACTCCTACGAGCAGTACTTC.

V and J are TRBV6-5 and TRBJ1-2; no firm D call. The CDR3 has 14 residues. V lost 6 bases and J 6 bases, leaving 17 bases between the germline ends. CDR1 MNHEY and CDR2 SVGAGI come from the germline V gene. Written as DNA, the CDR3 is TGTGCCAGCAGCTCCGGCGTGGAGTATGATGGCTACACCTTC. This codes for CASSSGVEYDGYTF.

In this sample, this clone turned up once. Other nucleotide sequences in the sample specify the same CDR3. This rearrangement joins TRBV4-1 to TRBJ2-1, with D hard to call. Germline CDR1 and CDR2: MGHRA and YSYEKL. V was clipped by 0 bases and J by 9 bases, with 6 bases between them. The CDR3 extends over 12 amino acids. This chain's CDR3 is CASSQDGGEQFF. The DNA of the CDR3 is TGCGCCAGCAGCCAAGATGGCGGTGAGCAGTTCTTC.

CDR3 loop: CASSSGQPQETQYF. The DNA of the CDR3 is TGTGCCAGCAGCTCGGGACAGCCTCAAGAGACCCAGTACTTC. The chain uses TRBV5-8 and TRBJ2-5; 7 bases are shared with TRBD1. The CDR3 loop spans 14 amino acids. Per the germline V gene, CDR1 is SGHTS and CDR2 is YDEGEE. Germline trimming cut 3 bases from V and 2 bases from J; bases unmatched to any gene: 4.

The chain employs TRBV19 and TRBJ1-3, with 10 bases identical to TRBD1. This CDR3 has 16 amino acids. Germline CDR1 reads LNHDA; CDR2 reads SQIVND (reference sequence). The trim removed 6 bases at V and 1 base at J, leaving 6 bases unmatched. The CDR3 DNA is TGTGCCAGTAGACCCGGGACAGGGGTGTCTGGAAACACCATATATTTT. Its protein product is CASRPGTGVSGNTIYF.

This clone was recorded a few times. V gene TRBV4-1 combines with J gene TRBJ2-7; possibly TRBD1 for D (5 bases). V dropped 0 bases and J dropped 6 bases, with 18 bases sitting between them. In germline, CDR1 is MGHRA, CDR2 YSYEKL. The CDR3 has 16 residues. The CDR3 is CASSQETDSPAREQYF. The CDR3 DNA reads TGCGCCAGCAGCCAAGAAACAGACAGCCCCGCGCGCGAGCAGTACTTC.

In its sample, this clone was seen a few times. This sequence joins TRBV28 and TRBJ2-7; D ambiguous. V was shortened by 3 bases and J by 0 bases, with 6 bases between the two germline ends. This CDR3 has 13 residues. Germline V gene lookup returns CDR1 MDHEN and CDR2 SYDVKM. The CDR3 loop is CASSLQVSYEQYF. The CDR3 coding sequence is TGTGCCAGCAGTTTGCAGGTCTCCTACGAGCAGTACTTC.

V usage is TRBV7-9 and J usage is TRBJ1-5, with a weak D call TRBD1 (6 bases). Trimming shortened V by 5 bases and J by 11 bases, and 25 bases separated the two germline ends. Germline loops: CDR1 SEHNR, CDR2 FQNEAQ (reference sequence). There are 16 residues in the CDR3. The CDR3 protein is CASSPSDRTLFTAQHF. The CDR3 DNA follows: TGTGCCAGCAGCCCGTCCGACAGGACCCTTTTCACGGCCCAGCATTTT.

V is TRBV5-1 and J is TRBJ2-3; D is perhaps TRBD1 (6 bases). The V gene lost 2 bases and the J gene lost 3 bases, with 10 bases spanning the gap. The CDR3 is made up of 14 amino acids. The V gene's germline CDR1 is SGHRS and CDR2 YFSETQ. The CDR3 protein is CASSLQGWTDTQYF. The CDR3 DNA sequence: TGCGCCAGCAGCTTACAGGGTTGGACAGATACGCAGTATTTT.

This clone is a singleton in its sample. J is TRBJ2-5 and V is TRBV6-5, with D possibly matching TRBD2 (5 bases). The better agreement between TRBJ2-7 and the DNA end casts doubt on the J call. CDR1 and CDR2 (germline): MNHEY, SVGAGI. This CDR3 has 14 amino acids. Here the CDR3 reads CASSFTGFSYEQYF. The DNA for the CDR3 is TGTGCCAGCAGCTTCACGGGATTTTCCTACGAGCAGTACTTC.

The rearrangement links TRBV7-8 to TRBJ1-5; a weak D match, TRBD1 (6 bases). V was pared by 5 bases and J by 6 bases, with 14 bases between. The CDR3 has 14 residues. Germline V gives CDR1 SGHVS, CDR2 FQNEAQ. CDR3 sequence reads: CASSQTGRGQPQHF. Here the CDR3 DNA reads TGTGCCAGCAGCCAGACAGGTCGGGGTCAGCCCCAGCATTTT.

V and J are TRBV10-3 and TRBJ1-4, with TRBD1 identical over 8 bases. Per the germline V gene, CDR1 is ENHRY and CDR2 is SYGVKD. V lost 6 bases to trimming and J lost 5 bases; unmatched junction nucleotides: 2. The CDR3 runs to 13 residues. The CDR3 here is CAIRTGENEKLFF. The CDR3 nucleotides read TGTGCCATCAGGACAGGGGAGAATGAAAAACTGTTTTTT.

This clone was detected only once. V usage is TRBV19 and J usage is TRBJ2-3; 9 positions match TRBD2. V lost 9 bases and J lost 4; bases outside the gene matches: 11. CDR1 and CDR2 (germline): LNHDA, SQIVND (reference sequence). This CDR3 spans 15 amino acids. The CDR3 DNA reads as TGTGCCAGCACTGGGAGCGGGAGGAAGGCAGATACGCAGTATTTT. The encoded protein is CASTGSGRKADTQYF. Full variable domain (rest looked up from reference TRBV19 and TRBJ2-3): DGGITQSPKYLFRKEGQNVTLSCEQNLNHDAMYWYRQDPGQGLRLIYYSQIVNDFQKGDIAEGYSVSREKKESFPLTVTSAQKNPTAFYLCASTGSGRKADTQYFGPGTRLTVL.

The genes are TRBV21-1 and TRBJ1-5; the DNA was not compared with TRBD1, the D call given in the table. TRBV21-1 is labeled a pseudogene. The CDR3 spans 20 residues. The DNA of the CDR3 is TGTGCCAGCAGCCCCCCAGGCATGGGACAGGGAACTCTTAGCAATCAGCCCCAGCATTTT. This codes for CASSPPGMGQGTLSNQPQHF.

This chain uses TRBV5-6 with TRBJ1-3, with D perhaps matching TRBD1 (5 bases). V was shortened by 4 bases and J by 2 bases, with 13 bases between the two germline ends. Per germline, CDR1 SGHDT and CDR2 YYEEEE. This CDR3 has 15 residues. CDR3 region: CASSPSSGPGNTIYF. Here the CDR3 DNA reads TGTGCCAGCAGCCCCTCGTCAGGGCCTGGAAACACCATATATTTT.

This chain connects TRBV4-1 to TRBJ1-5, with D possibly being TRBD1 (6 bases). The CDR3 consists of 18 residues. V lost 3 bases and J 6 bases, leaving 24 bases between the germline ends. The germline CDR1 and CDR2 sequences are MGHRA and YSYEKL. The CDR3 loop reads CASSQHLPERQDGQPQHF. CDR3 DNA: TGCGCCAGCAGCCAGCACCTCCCCGAAAGACAGGACGGTCAGCCCCAGCATTTT.

The J gene is TRBJ1-1, the V gene TRBV5-1; perhaps TRBD1 as D (5 bases). The ends were cut back, 1 base at V and 6 bases at J, with 22 bases in the middle. The CDR3 runs 17 residues. Germline values: CDR1 SGHRS, CDR2 YFSETQ. CDR3 amino acids: CASSLTGSSVGGSEAFF. The CDR3 nucleotides are TGCGCCAGCAGCTTGACAGGTTCTTCCGTCGGTGGCTCTGAAGCTTTCTTT.

This clone occurred once. The genes are TRBV6-6 and TRBJ2-5; D ambiguous. The better agreement between TRBJ2-7 and the DNA end casts doubt on the J call. CDR1 and CDR2 from the germline V gene are MNHNY and SVGAGI (reference sequence). The CDR3 totals 14 residues. The CDR3 here is CASSYSDGNYEQYF. In nucleotides, the CDR3 is TGTGCCAGCAGTTACTCGGATGGCAACTACGAGCAGTACTTC.

This clone occurred once. This chain connects TRBV18 to TRBJ2-2, with 8 bases lining up with TRBD2. The V segment lost 3 bases and the J segment 0 bases; nucleotides outside the gene matches: 9. Germline-derived CDR1 and CDR2 are KGHSH and LQKENI. This CDR3 has 18 amino acids. CDR3: CASSPRGGPPANTGELFF. DNA for the CDR3: TGTGCCAGCTCACCCCGCGGGGGGCCTCCCGCGAACACCGGGGAGCTGTTTTTT.